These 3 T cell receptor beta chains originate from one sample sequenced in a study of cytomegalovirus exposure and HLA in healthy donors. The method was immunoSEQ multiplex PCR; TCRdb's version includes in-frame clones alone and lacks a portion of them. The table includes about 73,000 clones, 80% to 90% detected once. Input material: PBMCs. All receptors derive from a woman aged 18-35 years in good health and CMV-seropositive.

The CDR3 DNA follows: TGCAGCGTAGAGGGGCTTAACAGGGGCGAGCAGTACTTC. As protein: CSVEGLNRGEQYF. The chain uses TRBV29-1 and TRBJ2-7; 7 positions match TRBD1. Germline-derived CDR1 and CDR2 are SQVTM and ANQGSEA. The CDR3 is made up of 13 amino acids. V dropped 6 bases and J dropped 6; count of bases not matched to a gene: 11.

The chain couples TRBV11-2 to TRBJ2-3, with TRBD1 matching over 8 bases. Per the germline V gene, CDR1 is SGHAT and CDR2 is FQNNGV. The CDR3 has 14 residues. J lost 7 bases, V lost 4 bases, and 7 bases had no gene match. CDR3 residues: CASSSVQGANTQYF. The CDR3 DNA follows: TGTGCCAGCAGCTCAGTTCAGGGGGCAAATACGCAGTATTTT.

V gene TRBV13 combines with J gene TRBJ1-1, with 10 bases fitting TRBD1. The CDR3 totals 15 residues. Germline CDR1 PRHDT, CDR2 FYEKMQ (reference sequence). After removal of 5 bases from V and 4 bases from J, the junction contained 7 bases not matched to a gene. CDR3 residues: CASSPLGDRGTEAFF. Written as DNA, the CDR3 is TGTGCCAGCAGCCCCCTCGGGGACAGGGGCACTGAAGCTTTCTTT. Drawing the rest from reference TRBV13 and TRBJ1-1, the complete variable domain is AAGVIQSPRHLIKEKRETATLKCYPIPRHDTVYWYQQGPGQDPQFLISFYEKMQSDKGSIPDRFSAQQFSDYHSELNMSSLELGDSALYFCASSPLGDRGTEAFFGQGTRLTVV.